These 5 T cell receptor beta chains share one sample of origin, sequenced in a study of T cells in localized non-small cell lung cancer. Assay: immunoSEQ multiplex PCR; the TCRdb copy retains only in-frame clones and omits some. Among about 17,000 clones listed, 65% to 85% were seen once. The sample was peripheral blood, taken before any cancer treatment. These receptors all come from a male donor aged 60 or over with stage III lung adenocarcinoma.

The J gene is TRBJ1-5, the V gene TRBV2; D gene uncertain. The CDR3 runs to 17 residues. Germline V gene sequence: CDR1 SNHLY, CDR2 FYNNEI. Between the trimmed V and J ends, which lost 2 bases and 1 base, there was a span of 15 bases. Here the CDR3 reads CASSESAGFLSNQPQHF. CDR3 nucleotide sequence: TGTGCCAGCAGTGAATCAGCTGGGTTTCTAAGCAATCAGCCCCAGCATTTT.

This chain connects TRBV6-4 to TRBJ1-5; D gene ambiguous. V gave up 7 bases and J gave up 0 bases, with 10 bases separating them. Germline assignment: CDR1 MRHNA and CDR2 SNTAGT. CDR3 length equals 14 residues. The chain's CDR3 is CASIPTDSNQPQHF. The CDR3 DNA reads as TGTGCCAGCATCCCAACGGATAGCAATCAGCCCCAGCATTTT.

The chain has TRBV6-1 and TRBJ2-5; possible D gene TRBD2, 6 bases. The CDR3 consists of 12 residues. V was pared by 10 bases and J by 1 base, with 10 bases between. Germline-derived CDR1 and CDR2 are MNHNS and SASEGT. As DNA, the CDR3 is TGTGCCATCGGGACTTCCCAAGAGACCCAGTACTTC. This codes for CAIGTSQETQYF.

The J gene is TRBJ1-4, the V gene TRBV30; 10 bases are shared with TRBD1. CDR1 is GTSNPN and CDR2 is SVGIG in the germline V gene (reference sequence). After removal of 0 bases from V and 5 bases from J, the junction contained 3 bases not matched to a gene. The CDR3 consists of 15 residues. The CDR3 protein is CAWSVGQGVNEKLFF. The DNA of the CDR3 is TGTGCCTGGAGTGTTGGACAGGGGGTAAATGAAAAACTGTTTTTT. The full variable domain, rest sourced from reference TRBV30 and TRBJ1-4, is SQTIHQWPATLVQPVGSPLSLECTVEGTSNPNLYWYRQAAGRGLQLLFYSVGIGQISSEVPQNLSASRPQDRQFILSSKKLLLSDSGFYLCAWSVGQGVNEKLFFGSGTQLSVL.

The V gene is TRBV5-5, the J gene TRBJ1-1; D is unclear. This CDR3 spans 12 amino acids. CDR1 is SGHKS and CDR2 is YYEKEE in the germline V gene (reference sequence). V dropped 1 base and J dropped 7 bases, with 8 bases sitting between them. The CDR3 here is CASSLYSGEAFF. The CDR3 region has the DNA TGTGCCAGCAGCTTGTACTCGGGTGAAGCTTTCTTT.